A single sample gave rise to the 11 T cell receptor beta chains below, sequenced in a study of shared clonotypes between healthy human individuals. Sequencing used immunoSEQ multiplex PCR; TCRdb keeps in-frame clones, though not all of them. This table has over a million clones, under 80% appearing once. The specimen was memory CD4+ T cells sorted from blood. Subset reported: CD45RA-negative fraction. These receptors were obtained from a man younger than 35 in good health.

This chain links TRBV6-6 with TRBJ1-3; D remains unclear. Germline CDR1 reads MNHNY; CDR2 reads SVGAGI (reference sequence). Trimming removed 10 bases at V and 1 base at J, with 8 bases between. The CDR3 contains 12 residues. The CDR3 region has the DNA TGTGCCACGTACATTTCTGGAAACACCATATATTTT. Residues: CATYISGNTIYF.

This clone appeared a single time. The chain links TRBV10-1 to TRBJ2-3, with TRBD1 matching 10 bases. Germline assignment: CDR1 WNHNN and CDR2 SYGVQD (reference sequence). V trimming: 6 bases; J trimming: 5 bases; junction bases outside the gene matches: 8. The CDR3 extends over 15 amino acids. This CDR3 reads CASSRDRGVKDTQYF. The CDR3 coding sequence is TGCGCCAGCAGCCGGGACAGGGGCGTCAAAGATACGCAGTATTTT.

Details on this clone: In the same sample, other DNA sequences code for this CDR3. For the CDR3, the DNA is TGTGCCAGCAGTTTGACCGGGGCCAACGTCCTGACTTTC. Translating it yields CASSLTGANVLTF. The V and J genes are TRBV27 and TRBJ2-6; no firm D call. CDR3 length: 13 amino acids. CDR1 MNHEY and CDR2 SMNVEV come from the germline V gene (reference sequence). Trimming removed 3 bases from V and 4 bases from J, with 4 bases in between.

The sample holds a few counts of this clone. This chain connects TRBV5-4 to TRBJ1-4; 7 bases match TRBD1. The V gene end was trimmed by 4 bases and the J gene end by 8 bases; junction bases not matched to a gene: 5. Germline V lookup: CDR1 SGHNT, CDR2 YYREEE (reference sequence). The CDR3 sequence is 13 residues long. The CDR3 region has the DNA TGTGCCAGCAGCAAGGGACAGAAAGAAAAACTGTTTTTT. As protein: CASSKGQKEKLFF. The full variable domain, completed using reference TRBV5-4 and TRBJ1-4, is ETGVTQSPTHLIKTRGQQVTLRCSSQSGHNTVSWYQQALGQGPQFIFQYYREEENGRGNFPPRFSGLQFPNYSSELNVNALELDDSALYLCASSKGQKEKLFFGSGTQLSVL.

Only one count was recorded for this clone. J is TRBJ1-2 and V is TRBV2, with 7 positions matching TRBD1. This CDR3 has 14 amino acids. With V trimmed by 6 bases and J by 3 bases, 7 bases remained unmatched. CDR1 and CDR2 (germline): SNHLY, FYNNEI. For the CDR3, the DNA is TGTGCCAGCAGAGTTTCAGGGGGTCACTATGGCTACACCTTC. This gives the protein CASRVSGGHYGYTF.

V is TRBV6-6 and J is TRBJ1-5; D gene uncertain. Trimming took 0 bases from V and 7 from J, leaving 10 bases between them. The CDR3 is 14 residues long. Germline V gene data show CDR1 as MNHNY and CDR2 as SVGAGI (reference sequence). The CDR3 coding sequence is TGTGCCAGCAGTTACTCGGGGTGGAGGCAGCCCCAGCATTTT. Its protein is CASSYSGWRQPQHF.

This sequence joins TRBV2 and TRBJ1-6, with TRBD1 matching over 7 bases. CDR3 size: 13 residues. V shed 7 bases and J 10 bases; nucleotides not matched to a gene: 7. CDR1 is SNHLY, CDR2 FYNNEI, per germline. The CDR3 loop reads CASNRQGQSPLHF. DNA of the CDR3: TGTGCCAGCAACCGACAGGGTCAATCACCCCTCCACTTT. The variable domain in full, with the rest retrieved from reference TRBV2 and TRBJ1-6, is EPEVTQTPSHQVTQMGQEVILRCVPISNHLYFYWYRQILGQKVEFLVSFYNNEISEKSEIFDDQFSVERPDGSNFTLKIRSTKLEDSAMYFCASNRQGQSPLHFGNGTRLTVT.

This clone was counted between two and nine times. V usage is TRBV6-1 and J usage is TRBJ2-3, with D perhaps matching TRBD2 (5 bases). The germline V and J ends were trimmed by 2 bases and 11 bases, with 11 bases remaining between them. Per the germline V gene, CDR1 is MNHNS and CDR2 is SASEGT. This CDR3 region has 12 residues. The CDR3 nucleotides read TGTGCCAGCAGTGAAAGCAGCCGGGGGCAGTATTTT. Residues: CASSESSRGQYF.

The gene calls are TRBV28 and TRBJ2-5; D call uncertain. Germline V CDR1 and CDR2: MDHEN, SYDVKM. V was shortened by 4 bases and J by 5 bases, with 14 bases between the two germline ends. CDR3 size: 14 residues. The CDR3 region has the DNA TGTGCCAGCAGTTCTGCTCAGCTAAGGGAGACCCAGTACTTC. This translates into CASSSAQLRETQYF.

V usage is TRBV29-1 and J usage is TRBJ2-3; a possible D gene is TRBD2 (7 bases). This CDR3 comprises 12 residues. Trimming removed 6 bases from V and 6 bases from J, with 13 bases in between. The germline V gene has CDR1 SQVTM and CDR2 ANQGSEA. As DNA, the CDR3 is TGCAGCGTAGGGGGGGCATCGGATACGCAGTATTTT. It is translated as CSVGGASDTQYF.

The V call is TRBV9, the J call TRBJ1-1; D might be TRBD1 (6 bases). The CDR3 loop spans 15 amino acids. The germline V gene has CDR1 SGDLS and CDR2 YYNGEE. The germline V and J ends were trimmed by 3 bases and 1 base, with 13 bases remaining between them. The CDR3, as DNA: TGTGCCAGCAGCGCCGTACAGGGCACGAACACTGAAGCTTTCTTT. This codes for CASSAVQGTNTEAFF.